The clone carrying this TCR beta chain was found many times. Its cognate antigen is unknown. The data stem from a study of HIV-infected patients and healthy controls. Study results and limitations: Significantly higher mean Gini indices appeared in HIV-infected repertoires, possibly reflecting oligoclonality.

Alpha and beta constant-region primers primed reverse transcription of about 500 ng RNA. Using multiplexing indices, alpha and beta chain libraries were generated apart by chain-specific third strand synthesis. All rearrangements within a chain used one primer pair; cDNA molecules carried barcodes. The library had 12-nucleotide molecular identifiers formed by two random hexamers joined together. TCRdb ran MiXCR on the 5' RACE reads and lists one entry per CDR3 protein. The sample yields more than 15,000 distinct CDR3 sequences, roughly 7.9% seen once. Follow-up blood was drawn about 14 weeks, roughly three months, after antiretroviral therapy began. Whole blood was used without fractionation, so all unsorted peripheral T cells were included. Germline CDR1 SGHTA, CDR2 FQGNSA. The CDR3 loop spans 16 amino acids. The V and J ends lost 2 bases and 5 bases respectively, with 15 bases between them.

The sequence derives from an adult with HIV infection. This chain uses TRBV7-2 with TRBJ2-2, with D perhaps given as TRBD1 or TRBD2 (5 bases each). The sequencing here drew on blood, taken during antiretroviral therapy. This CDR3 is CASSLSRGVQTGELFF. CDR3 sequence (DNA): TGTGCCAGCAGCTTATCGAGGGGCGTGCAGACCGGGGAGCTGTTTTTT.